The source of this T cell receptor beta chain is a study of cytomegalovirus exposure and HLA in healthy donors. Findings and limits, study-wide: For TCR beta chains, V- and J-gene trimming was later linked to a missense DCLRE1C variant. Altogether, 160 or so TCR beta chains were recorded as cytomegalovirus-associated.

CDR3 length: 15 amino acids. The V end lost 2 bases, the J end lost 4 bases, and 12 bases lay between the germline ends. Germline lookup yields CDR1 SNHLY and CDR2 FYNNEI. The PCR had 60 Vbeta and 13 Jbeta primers. Generated by immunoSEQ multiplex PCR, the TCRdb table keeps only in-frame clones and is missing some. Seen here are about 200,000 clones, approximately 86% observed once, and the top ten hold approximately 0.31%. This clone was seen a few times. What it binds is unknown. This receptor was taken from a woman aged 25 to 39 in good health and CMV-seronegative. What was sequenced was PBMCs. The chain couples TRBV2 to TRBJ2-1, with D hard to call. The CDR3 bases are TGTGCCAGCAGTGAATCCGGTAGTGTTTACAATGAGCAGTTCTTC. Translating it yields CASSESGSVYNEQFF. The whole variable domain, filled in from reference TRBV2 and TRBJ2-1, reads EPEVTQTPSHQVTQMGQEVILRCVPISNHLYFYWYRQILGQKVEFLVSFYNNEISEKSEIFDDQFSVERPDGSNFTLKIRSTKLEDSAMYFCASSESGSVYNEQFFGPGTRLTVL.